Listed below are T cell receptor beta chains from one sample, sequenced in a study of control samples from healthy donors and cancer patients. Measured with immunoSEQ multiplex PCR; TCRdb has only the in-frame clones, and not every one. Its listing shows some 180,000 clones. Source material: blood. Receptor source: a woman in her thirties in good health. Both conserved end residues are part of each CDR3. A D gene is named only where the DNA matches it firmly.

V gene	J gene	D gene	CDR3 DNA	CDR3 protein
TRBV29-1	TRBJ1-5	-	TGCAGCGCCGCGGAGGGGATCGGCAATCAGCCCCAGCATTTT	CSAAEGIGNQPQHF
TRBV14	TRBJ1-6	-	TGTGCCAGCAGCCAGGTGGGACGGGGCTCACCCCTCCACTTT	CASSQVGRGSPLHF
TRBV18	TRBJ1-3	-	TGTGCCAGCTCACCTGGAACCGACTCTGGAAACACCATATATTTT	CASSPGTDSGNTIYF
TRBV29-1	TRBJ1-1	TRBD1	TGCAGCGGGAGCGGACAGGGGAGGACTGAAGCTTTCTTT	CSGSGQGRTEAFF
TRBV28	TRBJ1-1	-	TGTGCCAGCAGGGCTTCAGGGGTCGAGAAAGCTTTCTTT	CASRASGVEKAFF
TRBV28	TRBJ1-6	TRBD1	TGTGCCAGCAGTCCGCGGACAGGCCCCCTCCACTTT	CASSPRTGPLHF
TRBV10-2	TRBJ2-2	-	TGCGCCAGCAAACCGGGACAGAACACCGGGGAGCTGTTTTTT	CASKPGQNTGELFF
TRBV5-5	TRBJ1-2	-	TGTGCCAGCAGCCGTCCTGGGCACTATGGCTACACCTTC	CASSRPGHYGYTF
TRBV27	TRBJ1-3	-	TGTGCCAGCAGTTCCAGACAGGGAAACACCATATATTTT	CASSSRQGNTIYF
TRBV4-1	TRBJ1-1	-	TGCGCCAGCAGCCAAGATACGGTCGAGACTGAAGCTTTCTTT	CASSQDTVETEAFF
TRBV11-3	TRBJ1-3	TRBD1	TGTGCCAGCAGCCTAGGCAGGGGGGTTACCTCTGGAAACACCATATATTTT	CASSLGRGVTSGNTIYF
TRBV19	TRBJ1-1	-	TGTGCCAGTAGTACCCGCATGCGTCTGACAGGCGGTATCACTGAAGCTTTCTTT	CASSTRMRLTGGITEAFF
TRBV7-9	TRBJ2-1	TRBD2	TGTGCCAGCAGCTCGGCGGGGGATGAGCAGTTCTTC	CASSSAGDEQFF
TRBV7-2	TRBJ1-4	TRBD1	TGTGCCAGCAGCCCGGGACAGGGTTCCCGGGGGGAAAAACTGTTTTTT	CASSPGQGSRGEKLFF
TRBV5-1	TRBJ2-7	TRBD1	TGCGCCAGCAGCTTATGGGGACAGGGCGACGAGCAGTACTTC	CASSLWGQGDEQYF
TRBV20-1	TRBJ1-1	TRBD1	TGCAGTGCGAGTTCGGGACAGGGAAGGGAAGCTTTCTTT	CSASSGQGREAFF
TRBV19	TRBJ2-3	-	TGTGCCAGTAGTATAGGAACAGGGCCAGCCACGGGGAGCACAGATACGCAGTATTTT	CASSIGTGPATGSTDTQYF
TRBV7-2	TRBJ1-1	-	TGTGCCAGCAGGCAGGCCCAGAGCGGGGGAGCTTTCTTT	CASRQAQSGGAFF
TRBV28	TRBJ1-1	-	TGTGCCAGCAGTTTTGGGTTCGAAGCTTTCTTT	CASSFGFEAFF
TRBV27	TRBJ2-3	-	TGTGCCAGCAGTTTATTTCAGGGGACGGATACGCAGTATTTT	CASSLFQGTDTQYF
TRBV5-1	TRBJ2-5	TRBD2	TGCGCCAGCAGCTACGGGACTAGCGGTAGGGGAGAGACCCAGTACTTC	CASSYGTSGRGETQYF
TRBV7-2	TRBJ1-1	-	TGTGCCAGCAGCCGCGACGGGGCTTCTGAGGGCACTGAAGCTTTCTTT	CASSRDGASEGTEAFF
TRBV18	TRBJ2-7	-	TGTGCCAGCTCACCACCGACCTACGAGCAGTACTTC	CASSPPTYEQYF
TRBV9	TRBJ2-3	TRBD2	TGTGCCAGCAGCGCGACTAGCGGGTTTCATACGCAGTATTTT	CASSATSGFHTQYF
TRBV2	TRBJ1-4	TRBD1	TGTGCCAGCGTTAGGGGGCTCAATGAAAAACTGTTTTTT	CASVRGLNEKLFF
TRBV20-1	TRBJ1-2	-	TGCAGTGCTAGCTACTATGGCTACACCTTC	CSASYYGYTF
TRBV18	TRBJ1-3	TRBD1	TGTGCCAGCTCACCCCGGACAGGGGTTGGAAACACCATATATTTT	CASSPRTGVGNTIYF
TRBV12-3/TRBV12-4	TRBJ1-1	-	TGTGCCAGCAGTTTTAGGCTCGCCGAAGCTTTCTTT	CASSFRLAEAFF
TRBV5-1	TRBJ2-7	-	TGCGCCAGCAGCTTGGTAGGCTACGAGCAGTACTTC	CASSLVGYEQYF
TRBV18	TRBJ1-6	-	TGTGCCAGCTACGGGGTGGGTGAGCATAATTCACCCCTCCACTTT	CASYGVGEHNSPLHF
TRBV12-5	TRBJ1-1	TRBD1	TGTGCTAGTGGTTTGGTTCCCGGGACAGGGGGCTATAACACTGAAGCTTTCTTT	CASGLVPGTGGYNTEAFF
TRBV4-1	TRBJ1-2	-	TGCGCCAGCAGTCCACCTGTACTCTATGGGAATGGCTACACCTTC	CASSPPVLYGNGYTF
TRBV5-1	TRBJ1-1	-	TGCGCCAGCAGGAAGGGGGTGAACACTGAAGCTTTCTTT	CASRKGVNTEAFF
TRBV4-1	TRBJ1-1	-	TGCGCCAGCAGCCAAGCGGAGATTGAGGTCACTGAAGCTTTCTTT	CASSQAEIEVTEAFF
TRBV6-5	TRBJ1-5	-	TGTGCCAGCAGTCCGCGACCTGGGGGTAATCAGCCCCAGCATTTT	CASSPRPGGNQPQHF
TRBV28	TRBJ1-5	-	TGTGCCAGCGTAAACGGACAGCGGACCCAGCCCCAGCATTTT	CASVNGQRTQPQHF
TRBV4-1	TRBJ1-1	TRBD1	TGCGCCAGCAGCTACGCTGACTTAAAGGACAGGTCCTTTAGAGCTTTCTTT	CASSYADLKDRSFRAFF
TRBV3-1/TRBV3-2	TRBJ2-1	TRBD2	TGTGCCAGCAGCTGGCTAGCGGGGTACGCTGAGCAGTTCTTC	CASSWLAGYAEQFF
TRBV5-6	TRBJ2-7	-	TGTGCCAGCACCCCTGGGACGACGGCAACCTACGAGCAGTACTTC	CASTPGTTATYEQYF
TRBV7-2	TRBJ1-1	-	TGTGCCAGCAGCTTAGGGGCAGCGAACACTGAAGCTTTCTTT	CASSLGAANTEAFF
TRBV2	TRBJ2-5	-	TGTGCCAGCAGTGAAGGCTCGGGGGTGGGGACCCAGTACTTC	CASSEGSGVGTQYF
TRBV5-6	TRBJ1-2	-	TGTGCCAGCAGCCCCTTGCCGACAGCTAACTATGGCTACACCTTC	CASSPLPTANYGYTF
TRBV30	TRBJ2-1	-	TGTGCCTGGAGTCCGAAGGGCTACGTCTACAATGAGCAGTTCTTC	CAWSPKGYVYNEQFF
TRBV28	TRBJ2-7	TRBD2	TGTGCCACCCGGACTAGCGGGGCGCTCTACGAGCAGTACTTC	CATRTSGALYEQYF
TRBV10-3	TRBJ1-3	-	TGTGCCATCAGTGAGGTTTGGTCGGAGGCCCGTGGAAACACCATATATTTT	CAISEVWSEARGNTIYF
TRBV20-1	TRBJ1-1	-	TGCAGCCCCAGTGGGACTGAAGCTTTCTTT	CSPSGTEAFF
TRBV28	TRBJ2-2	TRBD1	TGTGCCAGCAGCTACGGACAGGTCAGAGCGAACACCGGGGAGCTGTTTTTT	CASSYGQVRANTGELFF
TRBV7-9	TRBJ2-3	-	TGTGCCAGCAGCTTATTTGGGGCAGATACGCAGTATTTT	CASSLFGADTQYF
TRBV10-1	TRBJ2-7	-	TGCGCCAGCAGATTACGGTTCCAGGATCCCTACGAGCAGTACTTC	CASRLRFQDPYEQYF
TRBV10-1	TRBJ1-2	-	TGCGCCAGCAGTGCCGGCCTTAACTATGGCTACACCTTC	CASSAGLNYGYTF
TRBV2	TRBJ1-1	TRBD1	TGTGCCAGCAGCGGGACAGACAACACTGAAGCTTTCTTT	CASSGTDNTEAFF
TRBV29-1	TRBJ2-7	TRBD2	TGCAGCGTTGCTGGACTAGCTTCTTCCTACGAGCAGTACTTC	CSVAGLASSYEQYF
TRBV5-1	TRBJ2-5	-	TGCGCCAGCAGCCCGTTGAGCGGTTGGTTTGCGGAGACCCAGTACTTC	CASSPLSGWFAETQYF
TRBV6-4	TRBJ2-1	-	TGTGCCAGCAGTGACAGGGGAAAGAGCTCCTACAATGAGCAGTTCTTC	CASSDRGKSSYNEQFF
TRBV7-2	TRBJ1-4	-	TGTGCCAGCAGTATCTCGGGGGCTGCAACTAATGAAAAACTGTTTTTT	CASSISGAATNEKLFF
TRBV10-3	TRBJ2-1	TRBD2	TGTGCCATCACTCCAGGGACTAGCGGGGGGGTTAATGAGCAGTTCTTC	CAITPGTSGGVNEQFF
TRBV27	TRBJ1-6	-	TGTGCCAGCAGTTTGTTATTGAATGGGGGCAAAGTATCACCCCTCCACTTT	CASSLLLNGGKVSPLHF
TRBV23-1	TRBJ2-7	-	TGCGCCAGCAGTCAACTAGGGACCCTTCACGAGCAGTACTTC	CASSQLGTLHEQYF
TRBV12-3/TRBV12-4	TRBJ1-4	-	TGTGCCAGCAGTCGAACTAATGAAAAACTGTTTTTT	CASSRTNEKLFF
TRBV5-4	TRBJ2-1	TRBD1	TGTGCCAGCAGCCGACAGGGTGGCAATGAGCAGTTCTTC	CASSRQGGNEQFF